The rows below give T cell receptor beta chains drawn from one sample of a study of shared clonotypes between healthy human individuals. Some clones are missing from TCRdb's copy, which holds only in-frame ones; the method was immunoSEQ multiplex PCR. Found here are 1 million to 1.2 million clones, roughly 80% of them singletons; the top ten hold 0.7% to 0.95%. The sample comprised memory CD4+ T cells from PBMCs. These receptor sequences come from a man between 18 and 35 years old in good health. Some clones in this sample may be carry-over from other donors' samples. Both conserved end residues are part of each CDR3. The order of the fields is V gene, CDR3 protein.

v_call: TRBV5-1
cdr3_aa: CASSPITGTENGYTF

v_call: TRBV6-1
cdr3_aa: CASSVGTSGSVKTQYF

v_call: TRBV5-1
cdr3_aa: CASSLEGTGGEKLFF

v_call: TRBV7-9
cdr3_aa: CASSFFQGAYEQYF

v_call: TRBV29-1
cdr3_aa: CSGHSSNYGYTF

v_call: TRBV19
cdr3_aa: CASSLSPGQRKNYEQYF

v_call: TRBV18
cdr3_aa: CASSPGTGARDTQYF

v_call: TRBV7-2
cdr3_aa: CASGHRGTGVGYTF

v_call: TRBV7-8
cdr3_aa: CASSLLRGYAGAHSPYEQYF

v_call: TRBV28
cdr3_aa: CASSLFSRSSYNEQFF

v_call: TRBV7-9
cdr3_aa: CASGLTGNNQPQHF

v_call: TRBV4-1
cdr3_aa: CASSHLTTSGRYNEQFF

v_call: TRBV5-1
cdr3_aa: CASSALGLAGETQYF

v_call: TRBV10-3
cdr3_aa: CAGGDGQPQHF

v_call: TRBV28
cdr3_aa: CASGIPEGGDSLEEEKLFF

v_call: TRBV5-1
cdr3_aa: CASSLIGPDEQYF

v_call: TRBV10-1
cdr3_aa: CASSRSRQGGQFF

v_call: TRBV14
cdr3_aa: CASSQSRGRYNEQFF

v_call: TRBV5-1
cdr3_aa: CASSGTGRADTQYF

v_call: TRBV7-6
cdr3_aa: CASSLGGGTSYNEQFF

v_call: TRBV2
cdr3_aa: CASSDPGPPNTEAFF

v_call: TRBV5-1
cdr3_aa: CASSPSGGGTQYF

v_call: TRBV5-4
cdr3_aa: CASTRGGGNNEKLFF

v_call: TRBV18
cdr3_aa: CASSPDSGYEKLFF

v_call: TRBV11-3
cdr3_aa: CASSSGQRELFF

v_call: TRBV18
cdr3_aa: CASSPEQGGLGAFF

v_call: TRBV28
cdr3_aa: CASSAVGILYGYTF

v_call: TRBV7-2
cdr3_aa: CASSLRYEQYF

v_call: TRBV6-6
cdr3_aa: CASTGRTSEQYF

v_call: TRBV20-1
cdr3_aa: CSASKPFRNNF

v_call: TRBV19
cdr3_aa: CASSPDRFYGYTF

v_call: TRBV28
cdr3_aa: CASSLMAGTYEQYF

v_call: TRBV11-2
cdr3_aa: CASSQASGSPLHF

v_call: TRBV19
cdr3_aa: CASSLLVTSVYEQYF

v_call: TRBV9
cdr3_aa: CASSLLSGANVLTF

v_call: TRBV9
cdr3_aa: CASSVTLAGGQGYEQFF

v_call: TRBV6-6
cdr3_aa: CASSYSPSGLTDTQYF

v_call: TRBV18
cdr3_aa: CASSPPSTANNEQFF

v_call: TRBV10-3
cdr3_aa: CAISAQETQYF

v_call: TRBV6-6
cdr3_aa: CASSYGGHGYTF

v_call: TRBV11-3
cdr3_aa: CASSLKARVISRTSYEQYF

v_call: TRBV5-4
cdr3_aa: CASSQPGRYTDTQYF

v_call: TRBV28
cdr3_aa: CASSPQGLSTDTQYF

v_call: TRBV9
cdr3_aa: CASSVVAGTSGGYTF

v_call: TRBV27
cdr3_aa: CASSLTRNTEAFF

v_call: TRBV6-6
cdr3_aa: CASSSLIGGPNQPQHF

v_call: TRBV28
cdr3_aa: CASRTGAGGYTF

v_call: TRBV4-3
cdr3_aa: CASSQGRKDTQYF

v_call: TRBV7-6
cdr3_aa: CASSLRPGVGTDTYEQYF

v_call: TRBV5-4
cdr3_aa: CASSLGSGPQNIQYF

v_call: TRBV7-9
cdr3_aa: CATPIEAGTNTGELFF

v_call: TRBV4-1
cdr3_aa: CASSSGLTKSSYNEQFF